This T cell receptor beta chain was profiled in a study of blood T cell repertoires in COVID-19. Trimming stripped 6 bases from V and 3 bases from J, with 11 bases between. The CDR3 contains 13 residues. TCRdb's copy holds only in-frame clones and misses some; the assay was immunoSEQ multiplex PCR. This table has tens of thousands of clones, around 90% appearing once. Specimen: peripheral blood. This rearrangement joins TRBV12-3 or TRBV12-4 to TRBJ1-1; D is unclear. The TCR sequence derives from a man aged 50-59 years with active COVID-19. CDR3: CASRSQRHTEAFF. The DNA for the CDR3 is TGTGCCAGCAGATCTCAGCGTCACACTGAAGCTTTCTTT.